This T cell receptor beta chain was sequenced in a study of cytomegalovirus exposure and HLA in healthy donors. Study-level findings and limits: Some TCR beta chains (164 of them) were listed as cytomegalovirus-associated. Under in vitro conditions, a few CMV-associated chains were confirmed as specific for CMV antigens.

Trimming left V 7 bases short and J 3 bases short, with 12 bases between. From germline, CDR1 is MDHEN and CDR2 SYDVKM. CDR3 length: 13 amino acids. Comment on this clone: Its target is unknown.

At the time of sampling, donors were nominally healthy, though unrecorded immune exposures were likely. Primers included in the PCR were 60 Vbeta and 13 Jbeta primers. The data were produced by immunoSEQ multiplex PCR, yet TCRdb's version contains in-frame clones alone and is incomplete. This sample has 150,000 to 200,000 clones, with about 81% found just once. The chain employs TRBV28 and TRBJ1-1; D unclear. This receptor was obtained from a woman aged 45-65 years in good health and CMV-seropositive. Sequenced: PBMCs. CDR3 amino acids: CASKIYRYTEAFF. As DNA, the CDR3 is TGTGCCAGCAAAATATACAGATACACTGAAGCTTTCTTT. The variable domain in full, completed from reference TRBV28 and TRBJ1-1, reads DVKVTQSSRYLVKRTGEKVFLECVQDMDHENMFWYRQDPGLGLRLIYFSYDVKMKEKGDIPEGYSVSREKKERFSLILESASTNQTSMYLCASKIYRYTEAFFGQGTRLTVV.